A single sample is the source of the 13 T cell receptor beta chains below, sequenced in a study of shared clonotypes between healthy human individuals. Only in-frame clones appear in the TCRdb table, and some are missing; sequencing was by immunoSEQ multiplex PCR. The table lists approximately 2.5 million clones, 90% to 95% of them singletons. What was sequenced was naive CD4+ T cells sorted from blood. Noted subset: CD45RA+ positively selected. These receptors were taken from a man aged 18 to 30 in good health.

The CDR3 DNA reads TGCGCCAGCAGCCTCCTCGGGCGGGAGGGCCAGGATACGCAGTATTTT. It yields the protein CASSLLGREGQDTQYF. The chain has TRBV4-1 and TRBJ2-3; TRBD2 matches 9 bases. Germline trimming cut 4 bases from V and 6 bases from J; bases unmatched to any gene: 11. The CDR3 totals 16 residues. Germline assignment: CDR1 MGHRA and CDR2 YSYEKL.

J is TRBJ1-4 and V is TRBV25-1; no reliable D call. The CDR3 spans 16 residues. The V gene's germline CDR1 is MGHDK and CDR2 SYGVNS. V dropped 3 bases and J dropped 0 bases, with 11 bases sitting between them. CDR3 region: CASSDPSRTTNEKLFF. The DNA for the CDR3 is TGTGCCAGCAGTGACCCCTCCCGAACAACTAATGAAAAACTGTTTTTT. Complete variable domain (other parts from reference TRBV25-1 and TRBJ1-4): EADIYQTPRYLVIGTGKKITLECSQTMGHDKMYWYQQDPGMELHLIHYSYGVNSTEKGDLSSESTVSRIRTEHFPLTLESARPSHTSQYLCASSDPSRTTNEKLFFGSGTQLSVL.

The rearrangement joins TRBV6-5 to TRBJ2-7, with a tentative D call TRBD1 (6 bases). V was pared by 0 bases and J by 5 bases, with 11 bases between. The V gene's germline CDR1 is MNHEY and CDR2 SVGAGI. The CDR3 loop spans 14 amino acids. CDR3 region: CASSYSGTSNEQYF. The CDR3 DNA sequence: TGTGCCAGCAGTTACTCCGGGACAAGCAACGAGCAGTACTTC.

V gene TRBV19 combines with J gene TRBJ1-6, with D uncertain. The V gene's germline CDR1 is LNHDA and CDR2 SQIVND (reference sequence). The CDR3 runs 14 residues. The ends were cut back, 5 bases at V and 9 bases at J, with 14 bases in the middle. This chain's CDR3 is CASSPGSGISPLHF. The CDR3 region has the DNA TGTGCCAGTAGTCCCGGTTCTGGGATTTCACCCCTCCACTTT.

The chain is built from TRBV11-2 and TRBJ1-4, with 8 bases matching TRBD1. Germline lookup yields CDR1 SGHAT and CDR2 FQNNGV. The CDR3 spans 14 residues. J was trimmed by 8 bases and V by 6 bases; bases with no gene match: 8. The CDR3 region is CASRRQGAGEKLFF. The CDR3 nucleotides are TGTGCCAGCAGGCGTCAGGGGGCGGGCGAAAAACTGTTTTTT.

V usage is TRBV20-1 and J usage is TRBJ2-7, with a possible D match to TRBD2 (6 bases). Germline V gene lookup returns CDR1 DFQATT and CDR2 SNEGSKA (reference sequence). With 3 bases removed from V and 11 bases from J, the gap between germline ends came to 14 bases. This CDR3 is built from 11 residues. In nucleotides, the CDR3 is TGCAGTGCTAGGGCCCAGTGGGAGGAGTACTTC. Translating gives CSARAQWEEYF.

The DNA of the CDR3 is TGTGCCAGCAGTGATCCATCCGGAACTAGCGGATACAATGAGCAGTTCTTC. Translated, it gives CASSDPSGTSGYNEQFF. V usage is TRBV25-1 and J usage is TRBJ2-1, with TRBD2 matching over 8 bases. Germline CDR1 reads MGHDK; CDR2 reads SYGVNS. CDR3 length equals 17 residues. Unmatched junction bases numbered 11, after V lost 3 bases and J lost 4 bases. Complete variable domain (other parts from reference TRBV25-1 and TRBJ2-1): EADIYQTPRYLVIGTGKKITLECSQTMGHDKMYWYQQDPGMELHLIHYSYGVNSTEKGDLSSESTVSRIRTEHFPLTLESARPSHTSQYLCASSDPSGTSGYNEQFFGPGTRLTVL.

The chain uses TRBV6-5 and TRBJ1-6, with 9 bases fitting TRBD1. Germline V gene sequence: CDR1 MNHEY, CDR2 SVGAGI. Trimming took 4 bases from V and 5 from J; bases not matched to a gene: 3. The CDR3 has 15 amino acids. This chain's CDR3 is CASSSGDRDNSPLHF. CDR3 bases: TGTGCCAGCAGTTCCGGGGACAGGGATAATTCACCCCTCCACTTT.

The gene calls are TRBV4-1 and TRBJ1-2; possible D gene TRBD1, 5 bases. The CDR3 has 16 residues. In germline, CDR1 is MGHRA, CDR2 YSYEKL. V was cut by 0 bases and J by 4 bases, with 15 bases left in between. The CDR3 bases are TGCGCCAGCAGCCAAGAACATAAACAGGCCATCTATGGCTACACCTTC. Encoded protein: CASSQEHKQAIYGYTF.

CDR3 sequence reads: CASSAGTGGANSPLHF. CDR3 bases: TGCGCCAGCAGCGCCGGGACAGGGGGAGCGAATTCACCCCTCCACTTT. The gene calls are TRBV5-1 and TRBJ1-6; TRBD1 aligns across 11 bases. V lost 4 bases to trimming and J lost 7 bases; unmatched junction nucleotides: 7. Germline-derived CDR1 and CDR2 are SGHRS and YFSETQ. The CDR3 runs to 16 residues.

With respect to this clone: This specimen includes other DNA sequences encoding the same CDR3. This rearrangement joins TRBV7-9 to TRBJ2-6, with D perhaps matching TRBD1 or TRBD2 (6 bases each). Germline CDR1 is SEHNR and CDR2 is FQNEAQ (reference sequence). The CDR3 consists of 16 residues. V lost 2 bases and J 0 bases, leaving 8 bases between the germline ends. The CDR3 loop reads CASSLSGASGANVLTF. The DNA for the CDR3 is TGTGCCAGCAGCTTATCGGGGGCCTCTGGGGCCAACGTCCTGACTTTC. Drawing the rest from reference TRBV7-9 and TRBJ2-6, the complete variable domain is DTGVSQNPRHKITKRGQNVTFRCDPISEHNRLYWYRQTLGQGPEFLTYFQNEAQLEKSRLLSDRFSAERPKGSFSTLEIQRTEQGDSAMYLCASSLSGASGANVLTFGAGSRLTVL.

As for this clone: At the DNA level, this CDR3 is encoded by other sequences in the same sample as well. The rearrangement joins TRBV2 to TRBJ1-4, with 10 nucleotides matching TRBD1. Germline lookup yields CDR1 SNHLY and CDR2 FYNNEI. The CDR3 is 14 residues long. The V and J ends lost 6 bases and 5 bases, in that order; junction bases with no gene match: 3. The CDR3 DNA sequence: TGTGCCAGCAGCCCGGGACAGGGGAATGAAAAACTGTTTTTT. It yields the protein CASSPGQGNEKLFF.

The chain combines TRBV7-9 with TRBJ2-5; D tentatively reads TRBD1 or TRBD2 (6 bases each). Germline-derived CDR1 and CDR2 are SEHNR and FQNEAQ (reference sequence). The CDR3 sequence is 15 residues long. V lost 8 bases, J lost 5 bases, and 21 bases lay in between. The CDR3, as DNA: TGTGCCAGCTCCCAGGAGGGGGGCCTGGGGGAGACCCAGTACTTC. It translates to CASSQEGGLGETQYF.